This TCR beta chain was profiled in a study of resident and recirculating memory T cells in vitiligo. At the level of the study: Shave-biopsy epidermis from lesional and nonlesional skin was sequenced alongside PBMCs. No cells were sorted; samples were homogenized just before genomic DNA extraction. Study conclusions and caveats: No unique dominant TCR clone was found in vitiligo lesions.

Germline loops: CDR1 ENHRY, CDR2 SYGVKD. Between the trimmed V and J ends, which lost 8 bases and 1 base, there was a span of 6 bases. The length of the CDR3 is 11 residues. Here immunoSEQ multiplex PCR was the method, and the copy in TCRdb shows in-frame clones only, minus some. The data show roughly 80,000 clones, about 90% seen once. As concerns this clone: Its antigen is currently unknown.

Patients had to be free of confetti depigmentation, indicating active vitiligo. The genes are TRBV10-3 and TRBJ2-7; no firm D call. Input material: blood. This receptor was obtained from a male donor with vitiligo. CDR3 in DNA: TGTGCCATCGGCGGTTCCTACGAGCAGTACTTC. This codes for CAIGGSYEQYF.